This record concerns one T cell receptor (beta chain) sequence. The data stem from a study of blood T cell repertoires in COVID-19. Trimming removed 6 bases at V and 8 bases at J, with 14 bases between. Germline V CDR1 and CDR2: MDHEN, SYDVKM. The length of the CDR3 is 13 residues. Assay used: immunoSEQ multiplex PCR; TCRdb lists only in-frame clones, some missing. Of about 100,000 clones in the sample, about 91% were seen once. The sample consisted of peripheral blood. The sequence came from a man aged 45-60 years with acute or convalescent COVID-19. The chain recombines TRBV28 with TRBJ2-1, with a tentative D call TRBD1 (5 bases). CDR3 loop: CASSPTASDEQFF. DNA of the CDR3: TGTGCCAGCAGCCCGACAGCCTCCGATGAGCAGTTCTTC.